This TCR beta chain was sequenced during a study of blood T cells in healthy people across ages. V was pared by 0 bases and J by 0 bases, with 14 bases between. CDR3 length: 17 amino acids. CDR1 SGHRS and CDR2 YFSETQ come from the germline V gene. Study findings and constraints: Naive CD4+ cells and diversity were both higher in long-lived donors than in aged donors.

A J-beta primer mix and a sample-barcoded 5' primer were used in a second PCR of roughly 6 to 11 cycles. TCRdb analysed the 5' RACE reads with MiXCR anew, one entry per CDR3 protein. The sample shows 650,000 to 950,000 distinct CDR3 sequences, under 45% of them seen only once. By share, this clonotype counts as large. The target antigen is unknown. The sample taken for sequencing was blood. The sequence was obtained from a man aged 55-75 years in good health. This rearrangement joins TRBV5-1 to TRBJ2-3; maybe TRBD2 (6 bases). CDR3 DNA: TGCGCCAGCAGCTTGGGGGGACTGCTTTCTAGCACAGATACGCAGTATTTT. It yields the protein CASSLGGLLSSTDTQYF.